Sequencing of this T cell receptor beta chain was carried out in a study of T-cell reconstitution after alpha-beta-depleted transplantation in children (TCRdb year 2016). Looking at the study overall: T-cell immune reconstitution after TCRalphabeta/CD19-depleted allogeneic hematopoietic cell transplantation in children was quantitatively tracked in the study by means of TCR repertoire profiling.

Interpreted using the paper, the treatment or condition label stands for: allogeneic hematopoietic cell transplantation with graft depleted of TCRalphabeta T cells and CD19 B cells. TCRalphabeta/CD19-depleted allogeneic hematopoietic cell grafts were given to the transplant recipients, all of whom were children. Trimming costs V 6 bases and J 5 bases, and their ends lie 16 bases apart. Sequences DFQATT (CDR1) and SNEGSKA (CDR2) are obtained from the germline V gene (reference sequence). Inclusive of the bounding cysteine and phenylalanine, the CDR3 is 13 residues long. CDR3 DNA is the only sequence kept; it has 39 bases, read in frame from the first base. Library preparation employed PCR. TCRdb names Illumina HiSeq 2500 as the instrument used. To normalize quantification of the TCRbeta repertoire, the TCR libraries were built with molecular barcoding that relied on unique molecular identifiers. Starting from the raw public reads, TCRdb applied fastp trimming at Q25, assembled clones with MiXCR and retained in-frame beta chains. Each entry is one CDR3 protein sequence, shown with its most common DNA and genes. Recorded for this sample are hundreds of thousands of distinct CDR3 sequences; approximately 14% of them occurred a single time. Together, the top ten hold 0.79% of the sample.

Results the study describes overall, beyond this receptor: Hyperexpanded clone frequencies declined over subsequent months; after one year, T-cell counts and TCRbeta diversity were mostly attributed to newly produced T cells. In some patients, the high TCRbeta diversity seen at day 60 was put down to recipient T cells and intrathymic progenitors that had survived conditioning. The apparently early alphabetaT-cell count recovery about two months after transplant was reportedly dependent on only several hundred rapidly expanded clones derived from non-depleted graft cells.

Note on this clonotype: What this receptor recognizes is not known. No qualities accompany the bases; no much larger clone lies one base away.

The receptor was isolated from a girl aged 2 to 10 with congenital amegakaryocytic thrombocytopenia, due to receive a stem cell transplant. The material sequenced was PBMCs, taken before TCRalphabeta/CD19-depleted stem cell transplant. Rearrangement joined TRBV20-1 to TRBJ2-5, with the D gene not clear enough to name. The nucleotides are TGCAGTGCCCTCCGGCGGCGGTTGGAGACCCAGTACTTC. Its protein is CSALRRRLETQYF.